This paragraph covers one T cell receptor (beta chain) sequence. This specimen comes from a study of beta chain features in type 1 diabetes. Central memory, naive, regulatory and stem cell-like memory CD4+ cells were sorted by CD45RO/CCR7/CD25/CD127/CD95/CD27. Sequencing targeted expressed TCRB transcripts, as all isolated RNA had been reverse transcribed. Generated by immunoSEQ multiplex PCR, the TCRdb table keeps only in-frame clones and is missing some. The sample includes 350,000 or so clones, 15% to 20% of them seen just once. The V gene's germline CDR1 is SGDLS and CDR2 YYNGEE. Trimming cost V 3 bases and J 2 bases; bases outside gene matches: 3. CDR3 length: 14 amino acids.

The specimen was naive CD4+ T cells from blood. The TCR comes from a young woman in good health. This chain uses TRBV9 with TRBJ2-3; 7 nucleotides line up with TRBD1. In DNA form, the CDR3 reads TGTGCCAGCAGCGATGGGACAGCCACAGATACGCAGTATTTT. Translating it yields CASSDGTATDTQYF.